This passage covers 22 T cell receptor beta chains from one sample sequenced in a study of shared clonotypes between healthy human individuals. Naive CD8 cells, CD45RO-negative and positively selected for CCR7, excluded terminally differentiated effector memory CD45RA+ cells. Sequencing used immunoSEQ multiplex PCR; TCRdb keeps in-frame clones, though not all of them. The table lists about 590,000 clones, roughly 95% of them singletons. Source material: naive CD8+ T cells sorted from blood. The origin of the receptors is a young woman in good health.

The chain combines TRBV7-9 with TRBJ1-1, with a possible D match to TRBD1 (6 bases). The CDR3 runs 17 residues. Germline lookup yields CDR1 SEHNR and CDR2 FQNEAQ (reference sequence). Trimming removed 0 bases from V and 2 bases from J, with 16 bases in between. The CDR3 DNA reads TGTGCCAGCAGCTTAGCGTCCGGGGGCCATGATAACACTGAAGCTTTCTTT. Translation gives CASSLASGGHDNTEAFF.

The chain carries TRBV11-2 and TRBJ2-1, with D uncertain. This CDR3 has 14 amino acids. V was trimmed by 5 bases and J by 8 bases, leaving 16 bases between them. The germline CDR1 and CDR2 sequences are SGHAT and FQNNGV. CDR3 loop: CASSNYAGIHEQFF. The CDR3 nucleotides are TGTGCCAGCAGCAACTATGCTGGGATTCATGAGCAGTTCTTC.

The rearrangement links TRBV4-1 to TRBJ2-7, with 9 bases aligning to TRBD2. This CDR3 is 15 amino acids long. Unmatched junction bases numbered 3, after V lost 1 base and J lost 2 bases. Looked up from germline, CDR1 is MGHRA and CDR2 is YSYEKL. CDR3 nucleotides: TGCGCCAGCAGCCAAGGGACTAGCGTAGCCTACGAGCAGTACTTC. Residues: CASSQGTSVAYEQYF.

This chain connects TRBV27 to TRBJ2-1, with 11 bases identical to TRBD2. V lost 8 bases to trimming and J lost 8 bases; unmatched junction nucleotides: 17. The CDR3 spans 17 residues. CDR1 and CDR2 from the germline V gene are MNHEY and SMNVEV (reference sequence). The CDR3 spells CASAPSIAGGPADEQFF. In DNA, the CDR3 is TGTGCCAGCGCGCCCTCTATAGCGGGAGGGCCTGCCGATGAGCAGTTCTTC.

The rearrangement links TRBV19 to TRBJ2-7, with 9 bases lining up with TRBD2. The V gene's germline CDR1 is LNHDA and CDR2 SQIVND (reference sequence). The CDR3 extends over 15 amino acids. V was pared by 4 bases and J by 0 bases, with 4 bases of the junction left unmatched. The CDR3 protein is CASSSSGGSSYEQYF. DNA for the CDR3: TGTGCCAGTAGTAGTAGCGGGGGAAGCTCCTACGAGCAGTACTTC.

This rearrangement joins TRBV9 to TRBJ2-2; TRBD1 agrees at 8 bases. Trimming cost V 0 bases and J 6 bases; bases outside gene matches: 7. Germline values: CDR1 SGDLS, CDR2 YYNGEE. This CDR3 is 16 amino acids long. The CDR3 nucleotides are TGTGCCAGCAGCGTAGTTGCAGGGGGCGCCGCCGGGGAGCTGTTTTTT. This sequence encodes CASSVVAGGAAGELFF.

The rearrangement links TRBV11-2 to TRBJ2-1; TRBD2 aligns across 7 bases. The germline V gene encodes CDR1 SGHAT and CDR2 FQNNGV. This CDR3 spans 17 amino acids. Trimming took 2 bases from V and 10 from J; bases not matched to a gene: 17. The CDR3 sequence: CASSLIDVAGPGSEQFF. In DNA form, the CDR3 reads TGTGCCAGCAGCTTAATTGACGTAGCGGGCCCGGGTTCAGAGCAGTTCTTC.

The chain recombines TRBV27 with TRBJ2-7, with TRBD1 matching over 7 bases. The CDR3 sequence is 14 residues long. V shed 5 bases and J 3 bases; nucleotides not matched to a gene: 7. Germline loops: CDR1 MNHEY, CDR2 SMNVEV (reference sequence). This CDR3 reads CASSAQGLGYEQYF. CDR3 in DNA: TGTGCCAGCAGTGCACAGGGGCTCGGCTACGAGCAGTACTTC.

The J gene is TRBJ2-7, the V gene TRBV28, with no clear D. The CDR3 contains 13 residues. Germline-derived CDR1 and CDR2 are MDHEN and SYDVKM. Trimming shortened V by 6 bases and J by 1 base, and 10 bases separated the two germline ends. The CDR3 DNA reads TGTGCCAGCAGGGTCCGTGGTTCCTACGAGCAGTACTTC. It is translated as CASRVRGSYEQYF.

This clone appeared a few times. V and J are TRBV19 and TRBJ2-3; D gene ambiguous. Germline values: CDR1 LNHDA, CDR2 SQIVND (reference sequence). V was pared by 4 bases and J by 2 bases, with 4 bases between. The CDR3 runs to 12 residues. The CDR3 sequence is CASSTDTDTQYF. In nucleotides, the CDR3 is TGTGCCAGTAGTACAGACACAGATACGCAGTATTTT.

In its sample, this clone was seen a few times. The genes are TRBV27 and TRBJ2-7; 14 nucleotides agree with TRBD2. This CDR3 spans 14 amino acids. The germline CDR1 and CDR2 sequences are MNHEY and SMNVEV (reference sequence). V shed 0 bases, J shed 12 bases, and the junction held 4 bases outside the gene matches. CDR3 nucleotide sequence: TGTGCCAGCAGTTTATCGGGACTAGCGGGAGTTCTGTACTTC. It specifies CASSLSGLAGVLYF.

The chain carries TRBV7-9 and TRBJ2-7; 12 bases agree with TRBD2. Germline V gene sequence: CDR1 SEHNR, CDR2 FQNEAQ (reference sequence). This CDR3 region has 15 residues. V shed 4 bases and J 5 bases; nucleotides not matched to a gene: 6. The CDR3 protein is CASSYGTSGSHEQYF. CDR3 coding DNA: TGTGCCAGCAGCTATGGGACTAGCGGGTCCCACGAGCAGTACTTC. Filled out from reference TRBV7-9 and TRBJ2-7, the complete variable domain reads DTGVSQNPRHKITKRGQNVTFRCDPISEHNRLYWYRQTLGQGPEFLTYFQNEAQLEKSRLLSDRFSAERPKGSFSTLEIQRTEQGDSAMYLCASSYGTSGSHEQYFGPGTRLTVT.

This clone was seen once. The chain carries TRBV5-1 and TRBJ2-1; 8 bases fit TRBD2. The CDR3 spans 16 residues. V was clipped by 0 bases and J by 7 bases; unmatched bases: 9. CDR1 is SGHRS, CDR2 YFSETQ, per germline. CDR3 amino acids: CASSLDPAGVLNEQFF. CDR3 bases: TGCGCCAGCAGCTTGGATCCAGCGGGAGTGTTGAATGAGCAGTTCTTC.

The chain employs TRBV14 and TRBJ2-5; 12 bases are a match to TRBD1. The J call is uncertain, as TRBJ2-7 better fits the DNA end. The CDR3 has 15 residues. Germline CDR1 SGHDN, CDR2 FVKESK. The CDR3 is CASSQGQGAFYEQYF. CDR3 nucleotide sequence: TGTGCCAGCAGCCAGGGACAGGGGGCTTTCTACGAGCAGTACTTC.

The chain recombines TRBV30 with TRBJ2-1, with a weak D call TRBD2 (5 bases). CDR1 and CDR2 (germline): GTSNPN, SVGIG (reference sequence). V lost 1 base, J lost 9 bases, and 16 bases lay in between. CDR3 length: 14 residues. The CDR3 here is CAWSGTPGIGEQFF. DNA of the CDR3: TGTGCCTGGAGTGGGACTCCCGGAATTGGTGAGCAGTTCTTC.

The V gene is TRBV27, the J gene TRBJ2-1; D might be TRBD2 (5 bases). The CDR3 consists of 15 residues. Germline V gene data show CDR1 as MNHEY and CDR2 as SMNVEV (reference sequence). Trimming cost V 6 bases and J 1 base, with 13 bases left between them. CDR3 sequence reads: CASRPIPGSYNEQFF. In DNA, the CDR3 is TGTGCCAGCAGACCCATACCGGGGTCCTACAATGAGCAGTTCTTC.

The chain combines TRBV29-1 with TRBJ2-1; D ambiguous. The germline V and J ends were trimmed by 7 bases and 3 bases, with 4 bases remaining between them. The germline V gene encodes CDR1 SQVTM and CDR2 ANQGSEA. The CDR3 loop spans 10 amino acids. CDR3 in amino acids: CSAYYNEQFF. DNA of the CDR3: TGCAGCGCGTACTACAATGAGCAGTTCTTC.

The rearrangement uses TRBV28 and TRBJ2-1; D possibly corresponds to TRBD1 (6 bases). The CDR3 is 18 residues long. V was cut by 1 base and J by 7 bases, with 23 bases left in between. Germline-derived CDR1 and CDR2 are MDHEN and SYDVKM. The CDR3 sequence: CASSLYVEGTSRGNEQFF. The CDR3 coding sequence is TGTGCCAGCAGTTTATACGTCGAGGGGACATCTCGAGGGAATGAGCAGTTCTTC.

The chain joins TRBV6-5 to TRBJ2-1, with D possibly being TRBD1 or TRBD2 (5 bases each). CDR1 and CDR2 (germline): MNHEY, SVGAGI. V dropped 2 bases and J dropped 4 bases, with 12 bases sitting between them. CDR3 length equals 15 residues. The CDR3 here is CASSYTGTGYNEQFF. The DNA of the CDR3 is TGTGCCAGCAGTTACACCGGGACGGGGTACAATGAGCAGTTCTTC.

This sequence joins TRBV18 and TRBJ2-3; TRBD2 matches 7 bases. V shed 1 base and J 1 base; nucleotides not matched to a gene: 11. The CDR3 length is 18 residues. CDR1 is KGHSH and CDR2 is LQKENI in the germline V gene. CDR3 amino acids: CASSPRTLSGQRTDTQYF. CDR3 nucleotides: TGTGCCAGCTCACCACGGACTCTTAGCGGGCAACGCACAGATACGCAGTATTTT.

The chain's CDR3 is CASSVGGLAGVNEQFF. The CDR3 DNA reads TGTGCCAGCAGCGTAGGGGGACTAGCGGGAGTCAATGAGCAGTTCTTC. The chain joins TRBV9 to TRBJ2-1; 14 bases are shared with TRBD2. Unmatched junction bases numbered 2, after V lost 0 bases and J lost 6 bases. The CDR3 sequence is 16 residues long. Germline V CDR1 and CDR2: SGDLS, YYNGEE.

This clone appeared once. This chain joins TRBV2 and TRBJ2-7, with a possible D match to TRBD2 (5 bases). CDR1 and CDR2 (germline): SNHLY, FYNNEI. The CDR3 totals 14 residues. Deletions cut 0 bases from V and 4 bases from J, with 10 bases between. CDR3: CASSEAGASYEQYF. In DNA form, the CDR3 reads TGTGCCAGCAGTGAAGCGGGAGCCTCTTACGAGCAGTACTTC.